This entry concerns a single T cell receptor beta chain. Authors' processing steps: By means of reference gene primer amplification, nucleated cell counts were estimated. This table comes from immunoSEQ multiplex PCR, and its TCRdb copy is limited to in-frame clones, with some not included. The D gene and trimming were derived from the DNA, and the V and J assignments and clone size from that table. The profile shows 150,000 to 200,000 clones, roughly 77% of them singletons. This record comes from a study of blood T cell repertoires in COVID-19. Overall study context: Sample material is recorded as cDNA or gDNA derived from T cells, B-cell-depleted T cells, or PBMCs.

CDR1 SGHTA and CDR2 FQGNSA come from the germline V gene. The CDR3 is 15 amino acids. V gave up 5 bases and J gave up 5 bases; unmatched junction bases: 6. This chain links TRBV7-2 with TRBJ1-5; 10 bases fit TRBD1. Sequenced input: peripheral blood. The origin of this receptor is a woman in her forties with COVID-19, enrolled during active disease. CDR3 DNA sequence: TGTGCCAGCAGCCCCCATGGACAGGGGGATCAGCCCCAGCATTTT. It encodes CASSPHGQGDQPQHF.